A single TCR beta chain is shown here with its context. Treatment meaning: randomized to nivolumab then ipilimumab (arm A) or the reverse (arm B). The length of the CDR3 is 16 residues. The germline CDR1 and CDR2 sequences are MGHRA and YSYEKL. Trimming took 0 bases from V and 5 from J; bases not matched to a gene: 9. The protocol was immunoSEQ multiplex PCR, while the TCRdb copy is restricted to in-frame clones and leaves out a portion. The sample lists several hundred clones, 22% seen once, with about a tenth in the top ten. This sample is part of a study of sequential checkpoint blockade in melanoma.

The origin of this receptor is a human donor with melanoma. Source: tumor tissue (inferred from file names), taken from a patient given nivolumab and ipilimumab in sequence. The chain has TRBV4-1 and TRBJ1-1, with 7 nucleotides matching TRBD1. CDR3: CASSQDKRQGGTEAFF. CDR3 bases: TGCGCCAGCAGCCAAGATAAGCGACAGGGAGGGACTGAAGCTTTCTTT.